These T cell receptor beta chains were read from a single sample in a study of T-cell memory formation after mild COVID-19. One entry per CDR3 protein results from TCRdb running MiXCR on the 5' RACE reads. The repertoire holds some 150,000 distinct CDR3 sequences, with 15% to 20% as singletons. Sequencing used PBMCs or a T cell subset sorted from them (not recorded which). The origin of the receptors is an adult woman who had mild COVID-19 (a few samples of this study predate the infection). Cell type and time point are not known. Both conserved end residues are part of each CDR3. A D gene is named only where the DNA matches it firmly. Only part of the rows carry a size: once, few, many, or a class if the clone is expanded.

TRBD2	TRBV4-3	few	TRBJ2-1	TGCGCCAGCAGCCGCAAAGGACTAGCGGGCTACAATGAGCAGTTCTTC	CASSRKGLAGYNEQFF
TRBD1	TRBV20-1	few	TRBJ2-3	TGCAGTGCTCGACAGGGAGGCACAGATACGCAGTATTTT	CSARQGGTDTQYF
-	TRBV7-9	-	TRBJ2-7	TGTGCCAGCAGCTTAGCGATAGTCGGGGGCGAGCAGTACTTC	CASSLAIVGGEQYF
-	TRBV27	many	TRBJ2-5	TGTGCCAGCAGTTCAGGGGAGACCCAGTACTTC	CASSSGETQYF
-	TRBV6-5	many	TRBJ2-3	TGTGCCAGCAGTAGAGCAGATACGCAGTATTTT	CASSRADTQYF
-	TRBV6-1	few	TRBJ2-1	TGTGCCAGCAGCTATCGCGGGGGACACTCCTACAATGAGCAGTTCTTC	CASSYRGGHSYNEQFF
-	TRBV20-1	-	TRBJ1-2	TGCAGTGCTAGAGAGACAGGACATGGCTACACCTTC	CSARETGHGYTF
-	TRBV7-9	few	TRBJ1-1	TGTGCCAGCAGCTTAGTGACTCCTCGCGGAGCTTTCTTT	CASSLVTPRGAFF
TRBD1	TRBV12-3/TRBV12-4	few	TRBJ2-3	TGTGCCAGCAGTTTGGGGGGGACAGGGGCCATGGATACGCAGTATTTT	CASSLGGTGAMDTQYF
-	TRBV16	few	TRBJ2-5	TGTGCCAGCAGCCAATCCAGTAGCACGGAGACCCAGTACTTC	CASSQSSSTETQYF
-	TRBV28	-	TRBJ2-7	TGTGCCACCAGAGCATACTCCCTCATTTACGAGCAGTACTTC	CATRAYSLIYEQYF
-	TRBV7-2	-	TRBJ2-7	TGTGCCACTACGGCGGGCTACGCGGCCGAGCAGTACTTC	CATTAGYAAEQYF
TRBD2	TRBV2	-	TRBJ2-3	TGTGCCAGCCGTCGAGGGTTAGCGGGAGGCTTCACAGATACGCAGTATTTT	CASRRGLAGGFTDTQYF
-	TRBV18	-	TRBJ2-2	TGTGCCAGCTCACCATATACAGGGCCCCTCGACACCGGGGAGCTGTTTTTT	CASSPYTGPLDTGELFF
TRBD1	TRBV5-1	-	TRBJ1-2	TGCGCCAGCAGCACCTGGGGGACAGTCGAAGACTATGGCTACACCTTC	CASSTWGTVEDYGYTF
TRBD2	TRBV29-1	-	TRBJ2-1	TGCAGCGTTGAAATGGCTAGCGGGAGGGGTAGTGAGCAGTTCTTC	CSVEMASGRGSEQFF
TRBD1	TRBV20-1	-	TRBJ2-7	TGCAGTGCTTACAGGGGGGCGAACGAGCAGTACTTC	CSAYRGANEQYF
-	TRBV5-1	-	TRBJ1-2	TGCGCCAGCAGGGCAGGGAACTATGGCTACACCTTC	CASRAGNYGYTF
TRBD2	TRBV24-1	many	TRBJ2-7	TGTGCCACCAGTGCGGGGGGTTACTACGAGCAGTACTTC	CATSAGGYYEQYF
TRBD2	TRBV24-1	many	TRBJ2-5	TGTGCCACCAGTGCCGGGACTAGCGGGGGTTTTGAGACCCAGTACTTC	CATSAGTSGGFETQYF
-	TRBV29-1	few	TRBJ2-7	TGCAGCGTTGTTCTTGCAGGGCTATACGAGCAGTACTTC	CSVVLAGLYEQYF